This TCR beta chain came from a study of T cell responses to AZD1222 COVID-19 vaccine. As for this clone: Its antigen is not known.

The length of the CDR3 is 18 residues. The J segment lost 0 bases and the V segment lost 5 bases, leaving 11 bases of the junction unmatched. Germline CDR1 and CDR2: SGHVS and FQNEAQ. The table came from immunoSEQ multiplex PCR; TCRdb's copy has only in-frame clones and leaves some out. The sample shows roughly 140,000 clones, around nine tenths of them seen only once. Whole-study results and caveats: Recipients of two AZD1222 doses showed rising Spike-specific TCR breadth and depth.

The receptor was derived from an adult who received the AZD1222 COVID-19 vaccine. V gene TRBV7-8 combines with J gene TRBJ1-3, with 9 bases fitting TRBD1. The source was peripheral blood, collected 28 days after the second AZD1222 dose. In DNA, the CDR3 is TGTGCCAGCAGCAGGTGGGACAGGGTGGAAGACTCTGGAAACACCATATATTTT. This sequence encodes CASSRWDRVEDSGNTIYF.